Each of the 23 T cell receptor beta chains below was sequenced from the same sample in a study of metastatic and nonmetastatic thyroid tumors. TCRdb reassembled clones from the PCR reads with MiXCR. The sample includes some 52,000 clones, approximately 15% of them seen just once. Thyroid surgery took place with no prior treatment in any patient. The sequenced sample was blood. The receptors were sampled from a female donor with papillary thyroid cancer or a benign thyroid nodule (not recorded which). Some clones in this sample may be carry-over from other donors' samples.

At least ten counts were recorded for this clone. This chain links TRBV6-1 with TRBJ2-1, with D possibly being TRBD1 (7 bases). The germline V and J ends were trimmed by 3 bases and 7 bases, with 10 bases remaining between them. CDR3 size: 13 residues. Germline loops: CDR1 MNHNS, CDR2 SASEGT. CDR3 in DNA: TGTGCCAGCAGTGATCCAGGGGGGAATGAGCAGTTCTTC. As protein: CASSDPGGNEQFF.

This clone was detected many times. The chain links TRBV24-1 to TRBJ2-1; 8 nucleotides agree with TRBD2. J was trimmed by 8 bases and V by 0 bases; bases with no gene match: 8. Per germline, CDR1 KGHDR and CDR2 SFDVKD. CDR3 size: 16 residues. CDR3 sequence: CATSDLGREDIDEQFF. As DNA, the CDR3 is TGTGCCACCAGTGATTTGGGGCGGGAGGATATCGATGAGCAGTTCTTC.

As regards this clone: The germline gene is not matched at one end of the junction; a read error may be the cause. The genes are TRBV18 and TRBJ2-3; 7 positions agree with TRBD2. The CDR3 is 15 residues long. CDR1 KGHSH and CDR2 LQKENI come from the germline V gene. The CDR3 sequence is CANSPQAGVKDTQYF. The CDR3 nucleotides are TGTGCCAACTCACCACAGGCGGGAGTAAAAGATACGCAGTATTTT.

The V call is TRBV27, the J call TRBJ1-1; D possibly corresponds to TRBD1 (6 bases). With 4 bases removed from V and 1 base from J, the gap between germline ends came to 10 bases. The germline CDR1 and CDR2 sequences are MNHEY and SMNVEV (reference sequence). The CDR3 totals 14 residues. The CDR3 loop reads CASSSLGGNTEAFF. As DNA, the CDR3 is TGTGCCAGCAGTTCACTAGGGGGGAACACTGAAGCTTTCTTT.

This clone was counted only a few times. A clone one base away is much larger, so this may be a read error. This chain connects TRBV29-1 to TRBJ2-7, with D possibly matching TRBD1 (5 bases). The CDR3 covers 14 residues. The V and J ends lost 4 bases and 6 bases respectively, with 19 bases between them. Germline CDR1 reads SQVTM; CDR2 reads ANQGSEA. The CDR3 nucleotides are TGCAGCGTTGGGGGCAGTTTGTGGGAAGTCGAGCAGTACTTC. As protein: CSVGGSLWEVEQYF.

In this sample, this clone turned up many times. The CDR3 loop is CAISDQGGRGDTQYF. In DNA, the CDR3 is TGTGCCATCAGTGATCAAGGCGGGAGGGGAGATACGCAGTATTTT. The V call is TRBV10-3, the J call TRBJ2-3, with TRBD2 matching over 9 bases. This CDR3 region has 15 residues. V lost 3 bases, J lost 5 bases, and 6 bases stayed unmatched. CDR1 is ENHRY and CDR2 is SYGVKD in the germline V gene.

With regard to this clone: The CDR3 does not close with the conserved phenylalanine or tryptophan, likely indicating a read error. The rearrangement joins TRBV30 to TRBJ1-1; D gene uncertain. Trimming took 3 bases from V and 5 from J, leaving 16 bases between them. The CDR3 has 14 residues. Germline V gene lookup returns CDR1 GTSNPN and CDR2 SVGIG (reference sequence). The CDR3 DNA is TGTGCCTGGAGCCCTTTGAATGGATGGACTGAAGCTTTCTCT. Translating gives CAWSPLNGWTEAFS.

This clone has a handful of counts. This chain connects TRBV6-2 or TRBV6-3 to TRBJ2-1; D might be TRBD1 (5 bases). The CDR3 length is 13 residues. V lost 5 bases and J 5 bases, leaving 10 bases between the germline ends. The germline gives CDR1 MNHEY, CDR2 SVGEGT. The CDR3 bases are TGTGCCAGCAGTCGCGACAGCCACAATGAGCAGTTCTTC. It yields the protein CASSRDSHNEQFF.

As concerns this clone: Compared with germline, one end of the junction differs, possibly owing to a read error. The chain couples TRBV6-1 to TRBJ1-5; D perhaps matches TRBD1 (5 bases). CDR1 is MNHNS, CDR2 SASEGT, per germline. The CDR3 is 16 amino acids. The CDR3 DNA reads TGTGCCAGCATATTCGGCGGGGTAATGGACAATCAGCCCCATCATTTT. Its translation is CASIFGGVMDNQPHHF.

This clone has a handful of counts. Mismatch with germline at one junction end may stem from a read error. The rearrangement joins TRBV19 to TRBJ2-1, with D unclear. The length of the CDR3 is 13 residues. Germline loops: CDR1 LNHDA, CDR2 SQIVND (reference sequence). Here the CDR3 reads CASSIRHRREHFF. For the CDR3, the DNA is TGTGCCAGTAGTATACGACACAGACGTGAGCATTTCTTC. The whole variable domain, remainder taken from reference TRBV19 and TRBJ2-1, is DGGITQSPKYLFRKEGQNVTLSCEQNLNHDAMYWYRQDPGQGLRLIYYSQIVNDFQKGDIAEGYSVSREKKESFPLTVTSAQKNPTAFYLCASSIRHRREHFFGPGTRLTVL.

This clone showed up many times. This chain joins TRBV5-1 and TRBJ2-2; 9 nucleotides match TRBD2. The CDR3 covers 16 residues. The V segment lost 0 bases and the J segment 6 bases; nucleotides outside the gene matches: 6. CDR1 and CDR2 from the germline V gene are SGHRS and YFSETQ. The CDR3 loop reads CASSLDSAGGPGELFF. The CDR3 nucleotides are TGCGCCAGCAGCTTGGATTCTGCGGGAGGGCCCGGGGAGCTGTTTTTT.

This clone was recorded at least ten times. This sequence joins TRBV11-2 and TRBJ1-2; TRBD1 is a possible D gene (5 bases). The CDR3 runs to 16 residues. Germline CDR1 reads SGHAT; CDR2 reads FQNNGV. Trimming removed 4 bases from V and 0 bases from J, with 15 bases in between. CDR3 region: CASSSGRSLANYGYTF. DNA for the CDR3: TGTGCCAGCAGCTCGGGACGGAGCTTAGCTAACTATGGCTACACCTTC.

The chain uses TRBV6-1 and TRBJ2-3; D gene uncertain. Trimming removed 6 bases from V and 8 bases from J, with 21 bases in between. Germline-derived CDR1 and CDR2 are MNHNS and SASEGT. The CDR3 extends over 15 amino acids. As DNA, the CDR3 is TGTGCCAGCAGGCGGACGGACGGGCATTTCAGTACGCAGTATTTT. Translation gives CASRRTDGHFSTQYF.

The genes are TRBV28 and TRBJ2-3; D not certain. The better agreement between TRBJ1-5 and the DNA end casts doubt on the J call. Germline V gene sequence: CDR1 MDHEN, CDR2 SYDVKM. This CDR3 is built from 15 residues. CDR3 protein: CASCTSLPGTDTQHF. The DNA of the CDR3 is TGTGCCAGCTGCACCTCCCTCCCCGGCACAGATACGCAGCATTTT.

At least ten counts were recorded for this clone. CDR3 DNA: TGTGCCATCAGTGAGTCTGCTATTCCACCCCTCCACTTT. Amino acids: CAISESAIPPLHF. The V gene is TRBV10-3, the J gene TRBJ1-6; D is unclear. V shed 0 bases and J shed 11 bases, with 8 bases lying between them. Germline lookup yields CDR1 ENHRY and CDR2 SYGVKD. This CDR3 comprises 13 residues.

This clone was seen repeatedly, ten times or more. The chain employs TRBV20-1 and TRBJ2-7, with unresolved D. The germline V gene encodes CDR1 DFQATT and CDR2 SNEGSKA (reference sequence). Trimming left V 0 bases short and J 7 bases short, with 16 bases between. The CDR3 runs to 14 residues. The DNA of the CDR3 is TGCAGTGCTAGAGATGTGAAGGCGTCGGAGGAGCAGTACTTC. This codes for CSARDVKASEEQYF.

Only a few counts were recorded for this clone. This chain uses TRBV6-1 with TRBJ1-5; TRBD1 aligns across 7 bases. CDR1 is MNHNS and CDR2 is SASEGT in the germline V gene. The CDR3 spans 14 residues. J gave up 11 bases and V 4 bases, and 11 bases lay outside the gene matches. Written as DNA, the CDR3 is TGTGCCAGCAGTGTAGGCAGGGCGGGACAGACCCAGCATTTT. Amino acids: CASSVGRAGQTQHF.

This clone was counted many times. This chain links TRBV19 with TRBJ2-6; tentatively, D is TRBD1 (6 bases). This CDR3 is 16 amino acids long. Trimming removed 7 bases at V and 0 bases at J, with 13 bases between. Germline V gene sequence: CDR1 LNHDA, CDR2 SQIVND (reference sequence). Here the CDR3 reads CASMNRVSSGANVLTF. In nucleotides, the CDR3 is TGTGCCAGTATGAACAGGGTGAGCTCTGGGGCCAACGTCCTGACTTTC.

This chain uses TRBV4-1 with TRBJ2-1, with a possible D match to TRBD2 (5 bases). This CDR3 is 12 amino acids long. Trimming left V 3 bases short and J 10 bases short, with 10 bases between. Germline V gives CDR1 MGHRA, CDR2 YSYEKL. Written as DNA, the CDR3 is TGCGCCAGCAGCCAGCGGAGGAGCGAGCAGTTCTTC. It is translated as CASSQRRSEQFF.

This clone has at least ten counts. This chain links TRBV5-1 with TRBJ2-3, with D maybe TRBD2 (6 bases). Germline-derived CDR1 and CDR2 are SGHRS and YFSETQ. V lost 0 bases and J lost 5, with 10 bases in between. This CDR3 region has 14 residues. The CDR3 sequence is CASSLGPGEDTQYF. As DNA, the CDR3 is TGCGCCAGCAGCTTGGGTCCGGGAGAAGATACGCAGTATTTT.

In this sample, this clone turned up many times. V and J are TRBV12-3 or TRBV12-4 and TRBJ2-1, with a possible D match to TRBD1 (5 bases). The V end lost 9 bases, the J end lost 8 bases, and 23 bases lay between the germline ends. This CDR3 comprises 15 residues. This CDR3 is CASEDGASLSDEQFF. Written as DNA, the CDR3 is TGTGCCAGTGAAGATGGGGCTAGTCTATCCGATGAGCAGTTCTTC.

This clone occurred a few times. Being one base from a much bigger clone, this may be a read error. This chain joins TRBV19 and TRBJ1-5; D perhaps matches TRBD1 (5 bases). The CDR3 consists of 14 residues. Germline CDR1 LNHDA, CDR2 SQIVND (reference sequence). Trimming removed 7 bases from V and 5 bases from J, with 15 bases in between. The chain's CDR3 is CASTQLGRHQPQHF. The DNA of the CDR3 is TGTGCCAGTACCCAACTGGGGCGGCATCAGCCCCAGCATTTT.

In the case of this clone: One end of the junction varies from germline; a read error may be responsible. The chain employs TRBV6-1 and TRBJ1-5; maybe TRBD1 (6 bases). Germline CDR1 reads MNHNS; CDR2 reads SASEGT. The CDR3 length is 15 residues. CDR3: CASRRDRSFNQPQHF. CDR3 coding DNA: TGTGCCAGCAGACGTGACAGGTCCTTCAATCAGCCACAGCATTTT.